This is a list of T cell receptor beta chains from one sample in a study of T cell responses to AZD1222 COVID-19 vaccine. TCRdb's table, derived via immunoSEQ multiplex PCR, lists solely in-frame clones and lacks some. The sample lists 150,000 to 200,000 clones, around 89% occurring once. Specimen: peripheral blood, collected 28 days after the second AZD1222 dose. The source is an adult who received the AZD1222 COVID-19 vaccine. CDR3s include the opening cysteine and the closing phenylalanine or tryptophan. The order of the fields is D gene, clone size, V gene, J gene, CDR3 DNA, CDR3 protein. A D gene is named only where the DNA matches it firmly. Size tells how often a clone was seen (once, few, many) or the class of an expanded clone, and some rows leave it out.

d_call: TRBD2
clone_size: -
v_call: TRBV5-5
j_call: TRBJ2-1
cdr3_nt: TGTGCCAGCAGCTTGGGTAGCGGGAGGAGTCCGCGGGTGCAGTTCTTC
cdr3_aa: CASSLGSGRSPRVQFF

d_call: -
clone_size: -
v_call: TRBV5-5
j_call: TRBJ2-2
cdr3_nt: TGTGCCAGCAGCCACCCTGGTGACAGGAGGAACACCGGGGAGCTGTTTTTT
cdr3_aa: CASSHPGDRRNTGELFF

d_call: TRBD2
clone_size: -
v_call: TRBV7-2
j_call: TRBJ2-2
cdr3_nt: TGTGCCAGCAGCTTAGTAATGGGACTAGCCCAACCCGGGGAGCTGTTTTTT
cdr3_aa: CASSLVMGLAQPGELFF

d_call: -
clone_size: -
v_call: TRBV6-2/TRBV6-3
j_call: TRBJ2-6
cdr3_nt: TGTGCCAGCAGTTACTCGATAAGGCGGGGCAGAAGTCCTGCTGGGGCCAACGTCCTGACTTTC
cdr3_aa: CASSYSIRRGRSPAGANVLTF

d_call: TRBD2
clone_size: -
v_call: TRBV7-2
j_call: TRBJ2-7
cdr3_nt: TGTGCCAGCAGCCCACGCCATTTCGAGCGGGAGGTCCCTAAGTACGAGCAGTACTTC
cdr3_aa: CASSPRHFEREVPKYEQYF

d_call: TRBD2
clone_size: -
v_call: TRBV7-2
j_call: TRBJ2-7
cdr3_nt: TGTGCCAGCAGCCCTAGCGGGAGCGGGTACGAGCAGTACTTC
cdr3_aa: CASSPSGSGYEQYF

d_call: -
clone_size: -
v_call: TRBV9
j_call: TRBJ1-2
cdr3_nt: TGTGCCAGCAGCGCCAGCGCTTGGATGAAAGACCGTAACTATGGCTACACCTTC
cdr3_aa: CASSASAWMKDRNYGYTF

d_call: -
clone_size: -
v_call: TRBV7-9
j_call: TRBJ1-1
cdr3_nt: TGTGCCAGCAGCTTACAGAAGGGCAGCTTCGCTGAAGCTTTCTTT
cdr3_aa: CASSLQKGSFAEAFF

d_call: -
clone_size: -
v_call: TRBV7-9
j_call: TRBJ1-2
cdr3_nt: TGTGCCAGCAGCTTAGATGGGGGCAAGAGTGGCTACACCTTC
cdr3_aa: CASSLDGGKSGYTF

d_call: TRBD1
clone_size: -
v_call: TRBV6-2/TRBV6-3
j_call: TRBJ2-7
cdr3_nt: TGTGCCAGCAGCCTCGACAGGGGCTACGAGCAGTACTTC
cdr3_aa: CASSLDRGYEQYF

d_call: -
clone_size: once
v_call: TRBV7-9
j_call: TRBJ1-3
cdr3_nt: TGTGCCAGCAGCTTACCGGGCCCGCAGAACACCATATATTTT
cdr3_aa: CASSLPGPQNTIYF

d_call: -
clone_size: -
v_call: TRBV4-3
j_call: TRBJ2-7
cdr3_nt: TGCGCCAGCAGCCAAGTTGCACAATCCTACGAGCAGTACTTC
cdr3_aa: CASSQVAQSYEQYF

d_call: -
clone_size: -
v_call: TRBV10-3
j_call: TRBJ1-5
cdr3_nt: TGTGCCACCTCGGGGCAGCTTAGCAATCAGCCCCAGCATTTT
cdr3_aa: CATSGQLSNQPQHF

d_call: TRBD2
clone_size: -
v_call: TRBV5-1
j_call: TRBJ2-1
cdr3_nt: TGCGCCAGCAGCCTCGGGACTAGCGGGGACAATGAGCAGTTCTTC
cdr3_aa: CASSLGTSGDNEQFF

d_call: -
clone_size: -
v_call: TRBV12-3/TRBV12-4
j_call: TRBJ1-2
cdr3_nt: TGTGCCAGCAGTGCTCTAGCGGGCTTAGGCTACACCTTC
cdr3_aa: CASSALAGLGYTF

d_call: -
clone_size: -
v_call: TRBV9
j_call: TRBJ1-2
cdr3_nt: TGTGCCAGCAGCGCGTCCGGAGGCTACACCTTC
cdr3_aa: CASSASGGYTF